The present TCR beta chain was sequenced within a study of CD8 T cells in ankylosing spondylitis. Study-wide findings and caveats: With a CD8+ phenotype, disease-linked clones were relatively rare in peripheral blood. In the blood and synovial fluid of reactive arthritis, some motif variants had been previously reported. One TCR beta motif, made up of eight highly homologous variants, appeared characteristic of ankylosing spondylitis blood. Reportedly, significant enrichment of disease-linked clones occurred in matched ankylosing spondylitis synovial fluid.

For this clonotype: The antigen is not known.

V lost 1 base to trimming and J lost 3 bases, with 7 bases between them. Germline CDR1 is MNHNS and CDR2 is SASEGT. CDR3 length equals 13 residues. Libraries for TCR beta were made by quantitative 5'-RACE with molecular barcodes. A single record per CDR3 protein comes from TCRdb applying MiXCR to the 5' RACE reads. Here the sample spans over 450,000 distinct CDR3 sequences, roughly an eighth being singletons. The rearrangement links TRBV6-1 to TRBJ2-7; D is undetermined. The sequenced sample consisted of blood, either unsorted or a sorted T cell fraction (not recorded which). The TCR comes from a male donor with ankylosing spondylitis. The CDR3 DNA follows: TGTGCCAGCAGTGAAGTCCCGCACTACGAGCAGTACGTC. Translated: CASSEVPHYEQYV.